Below are 17 T cell receptor beta chains sequenced from a single sample in a study of vaccination and CD4 T cells after COVID-19. Described treatment: roughly ten-day PBMC culture with coronavirus spike peptide pools or control peptides (ViraFEST assay). Cultured CD4+ T-cell DNA underwent Oncomine TCR Beta short-read sequencing. TCRdb used MiXCR to reprocess the PCR reads, holding one entry per CDR3 protein. The sample has approximately 17,000 distinct CDR3 sequences, roughly 43% seen once; the top ten hold approximately 7%. These receptors' targets are unknown. Here the sequenced sample was CD4+ T cells from blood, cultured in vitro, taken after SARS-CoV-2 vaccination. These receptors came from a human donor who had recovered from COVID-19.

Judged by abundance, this clonotype is medium-sized. The chain joins TRBV29-1 to TRBJ1-2; no clear D. Germline V gene sequence: CDR1 SQVTM, CDR2 ANQGSEA. This CDR3 has 11 amino acids. Trimming removed 0 bases from V and 6 bases from J, with 5 bases in between. The CDR3 region has the DNA TGCAGCGTTGAAGATACCCATGGCTACACCTTC. It codes for CSVEDTHGYTF. The variable domain in full, with the rest retrieved from reference TRBV29-1 and TRBJ1-2, is SAVISQKPSRDICQRGTSLTIQCQVDSQVTMMFWYRQQPGQSLTLIATANQGSEATYESGFVIDKFPISRPNLTFSTLTVSNMSPEDSSIYLCSVEDTHGYTFGSGTRLTVV.

This clonotype was recorded once. V and J are TRBV6-2 or TRBV6-3 and TRBJ2-5, with 8 positions matching TRBD1. The V segment lost 2 bases and the J segment 10 bases; nucleotides outside the gene matches: 18. Germline lookup yields CDR1 MNHEY and CDR2 SVGEGT. This CDR3 contains 17 residues. Here the CDR3 reads CASSYQQGETLEEVQYF. Here the CDR3 DNA reads TGTGCCAGCAGTTACCAACAGGGGGAAACCCTCGAGGAAGTCCAGTACTTC.

The CDR3 reads CASSLSGLASEAQYF. DNA of the CDR3: TGTGCCAGCAGCTTGAGTGGACTAGCTTCGGAGGCCCAGTACTTC. The chain carries TRBV5-4 and TRBJ2-5; 8 bases are a match to TRBD2. This CDR3 is 15 amino acids long. Per germline, CDR1 SGHNT and CDR2 YYREEE (reference sequence). Trimming removed 1 base from V and 9 bases from J; junction bases left unmatched: 11.

V gene TRBV18 combines with J gene TRBJ2-2; 8 bases are shared with TRBD1. V lost 4 bases, J lost 2 bases, and 3 bases stayed unmatched. The CDR3 is made up of 15 amino acids. The germline V gene encodes CDR1 KGHSH and CDR2 LQKENI. CDR3 amino acids: CASSLQGVNTGELFF. In DNA form, the CDR3 reads TGTGCCAGCTCACTACAGGGGGTAAACACCGGGGAGCTGTTTTTT.

This clonotype was seen only a few times. The chain is built from TRBV4-3 and TRBJ2-1, with D unresolved. This CDR3 contains 17 residues. Germline V CDR1 and CDR2: LGHNA, YSLEER. Trimming removed 0 bases at V and 0 bases at J, with 12 bases between. This CDR3 is CASSQDVWVSSYNEQFF. For the CDR3, the DNA is TGCGCCAGCAGCCAAGATGTCTGGGTCAGCTCCTACAATGAGCAGTTCTTC.

About this clonotype itself: Because the CDR3 is missing its conserved closing phenylalanine or tryptophan, this is likely a read error. V gene TRBV27 combines with J gene TRBJ2-7; TRBD2 agrees at 10 bases. Germline CDR1 and CDR2: MNHEY and SMNVEV (reference sequence). The CDR3 length is 14 residues. V lost 6 bases, J lost 3 bases, and 5 bases stayed unmatched. For the CDR3, the DNA is TGTGCCAGCAGCTCTAGCGGGAGTCGCTACGAGCAGTACCTC. This encodes CASSSSGSRYEQYL.

This chain uses TRBV7-3 with TRBJ2-1; D ambiguous. CDR1 and CDR2 from the germline V gene are SGHTA and FQGTGA. The CDR3 loop spans 14 amino acids. V shed 1 base and J shed 4 bases, with 8 bases lying between them. CDR3 nucleotide sequence: TGTGCCAGCAGCTTAAGTCAGGATTACAATGAGCAGTTCTTC. Translated, it gives CASSLSQDYNEQFF.

This clonotype came up a few times. The chain has TRBV7-9 and TRBJ1-2; 8 bases align to TRBD1. V dropped 5 bases and J dropped 6; count of bases not matched to a gene: 5. Germline V gives CDR1 SEHNR, CDR2 FQNEAQ (reference sequence). This CDR3 has 13 residues. The CDR3 nucleotides are TGTGCCAGCAGCCACGGACAGGGTGATGGCTACACCTTC. Translation gives CASSHGQGDGYTF.

The rearrangement uses TRBV7-2 and TRBJ2-2, with a possible D match to TRBD2 (6 bases). Germline loops: CDR1 SGHTA, CDR2 FQGNSA. V lost 6 bases and J 0 bases, leaving 17 bases between the germline ends. This CDR3 is 17 amino acids long. CDR3 coding DNA: TGTGCCAGCAGGCACGGTAGGCGGGGCGCGAACACCGGGGAGCTGTTTTTT. It yields the protein CASRHGRRGANTGELFF.

This clonotype was seen more than once but under ten times. The V gene is TRBV4-1, the J gene TRBJ2-2, with 8 bases matching TRBD1. The germline V gene encodes CDR1 MGHRA and CDR2 YSYEKL. The CDR3 spans 20 residues. Unmatched junction bases numbered 13, after V lost 1 base and J lost 0 bases. CDR3 bases: TGCGCCAGCAGCCAAGGAAGGTTCAGGGGGCCCTCGTCGAACACCGGGGAGCTGTTTTTT. Translating it yields CASSQGRFRGPSSNTGELFF.

The sample holds a few counts of this clonotype. The chain employs TRBV20-1 and TRBJ2-3; 11 nucleotides align to TRBD2. This CDR3 is built from 16 residues. V was pared by 6 bases and J by 1 base, with 9 bases of the junction left unmatched. Looked up from germline, CDR1 is DFQATT and CDR2 is SNEGSKA (reference sequence). The CDR3 sequence: CSAHRLAGLGTDTQYF. The CDR3 region has the DNA TGCAGTGCCCACAGACTAGCGGGATTGGGCACAGATACGCAGTATTTT.

This clonotype was recorded once. The chain couples TRBV23-1 to TRBJ2-3, with D possibly TRBD2 on 6 matching bases. TRBV23-1 is assigned to the ORF class and has an uncertain function. Deletions cut 0 bases from V and 1 base from J, with 29 bases between. The CDR3 has 22 amino acids. The CDR3 sequence: CASSQSLGGEEGLTIRTDTQYF. For the CDR3, the DNA is TGCGCCAGCAGTCAATCGCTCGGAGGTGAGGAGGGGCTTACGATCCGCACAGATACGCAGTATTTT.

V and J are TRBV28 and TRBJ1-1; no clear D. V was clipped by 6 bases and J by 8 bases, with 16 bases between them. Germline-derived CDR1 and CDR2 are MDHEN and SYDVKM. There are 13 residues in the CDR3. The DNA for the CDR3 is TGTGCCAGCAGCCGCCTAACACACGCCGAAGCTTTCTTT. It yields the protein CASSRLTHAEAFF.

The chain combines TRBV19 with TRBJ2-5, with 10 bases aligning to TRBD2. V trimming: 9 bases; J trimming: 2 bases; junction bases outside the gene matches: 6. In germline, CDR1 is LNHDA, CDR2 SQIVND (reference sequence). The CDR3 has 14 amino acids. CDR3 nucleotide sequence: TGTGCCAGCGCTAGCGGGAGTGATCAAGAGACCCAGTACTTC. Protein: CASASGSDQETQYF.

In this sample, this clonotype turned up once. CDR3 sequence (DNA): TGTGCCAGCAGTTTATCTGCTTGGGGCGGGAGTAGGGCAGATACGCAGTATTTT. Translated, it gives CASSLSAWGGSRADTQYF. The gene calls are TRBV27 and TRBJ2-3; TRBD2 aligns across 7 bases. The germline CDR1 and CDR2 sequences are MNHEY and SMNVEV (reference sequence). The CDR3 loop spans 18 amino acids. With 0 bases clipped from V and 4 bases from J, the junction kept 13 bases outside the gene matches.

The chain couples TRBV18 to TRBJ1-1; TRBD1 might be the D (5 bases). Germline V gene lookup returns CDR1 KGHSH and CDR2 LQKENI. CDR3 length: 14 amino acids. V was pared by 4 bases and J by 0 bases, with 9 bases between. CDR3 sequence (DNA): TGTGCCAGCTCACGCGAGGGGATGAACACTGAAGCTTTCTTT. As protein: CASSREGMNTEAFF.

V gene TRBV7-9 combines with J gene TRBJ2-5; D is unclear. CDR3 size: 16 residues. V gave up 1 base and J gave up 5 bases, with 17 bases separating them. Germline CDR1 is SEHNR and CDR2 is FQNEAQ (reference sequence). The CDR3 sequence is CASSLGDYKSRETQYF. CDR3 sequence (DNA): TGTGCCAGCAGCTTAGGAGATTATAAGTCTCGCGAGACCCAGTACTTC. Looking up the rest from reference TRBV7-9 and TRBJ2-5 gives the full variable domain: DTGVSQNPRHKITKRGQNVTFRCDPISEHNRLYWYRQTLGQGPEFLTYFQNEAQLEKSRLLSDRFSAERPKGSFSTLEIQRTEQGDSAMYLCASSLGDYKSRETQYFGPGTRLLVL.